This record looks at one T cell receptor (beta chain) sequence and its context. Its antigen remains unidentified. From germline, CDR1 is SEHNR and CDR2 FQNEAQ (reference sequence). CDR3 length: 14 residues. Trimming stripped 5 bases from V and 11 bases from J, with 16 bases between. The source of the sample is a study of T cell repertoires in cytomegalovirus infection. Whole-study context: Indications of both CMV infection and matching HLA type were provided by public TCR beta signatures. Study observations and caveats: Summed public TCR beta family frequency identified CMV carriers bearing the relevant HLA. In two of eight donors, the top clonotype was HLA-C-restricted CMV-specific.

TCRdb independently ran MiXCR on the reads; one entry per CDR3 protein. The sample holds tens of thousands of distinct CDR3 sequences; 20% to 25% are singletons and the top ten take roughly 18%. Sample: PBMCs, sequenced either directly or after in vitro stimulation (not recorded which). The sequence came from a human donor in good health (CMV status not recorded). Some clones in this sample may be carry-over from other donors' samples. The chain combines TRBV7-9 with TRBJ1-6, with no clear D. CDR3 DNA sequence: TGTGCCAGCAGCCCTCACCTAGACGGGCCACCCCTCCACTTT. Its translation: CASSPHLDGPPLHF.